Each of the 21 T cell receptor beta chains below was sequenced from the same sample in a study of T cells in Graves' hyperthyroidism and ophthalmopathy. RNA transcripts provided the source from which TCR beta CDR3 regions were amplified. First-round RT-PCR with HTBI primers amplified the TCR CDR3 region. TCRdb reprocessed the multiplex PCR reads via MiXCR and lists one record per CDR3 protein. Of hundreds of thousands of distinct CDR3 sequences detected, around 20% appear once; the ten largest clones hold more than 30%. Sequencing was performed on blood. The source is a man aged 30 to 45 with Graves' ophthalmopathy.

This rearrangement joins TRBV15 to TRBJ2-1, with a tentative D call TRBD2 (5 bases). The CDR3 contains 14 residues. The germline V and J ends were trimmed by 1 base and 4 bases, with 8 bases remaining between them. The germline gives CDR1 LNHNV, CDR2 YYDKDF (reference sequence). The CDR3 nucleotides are TGTGCCACCAGCAGAGCGGGAAAGTACAATGAGCAGTTCTTC. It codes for CATSRAGKYNEQFF.

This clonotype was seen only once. The CDR3 bases are TGTGCCAGCACCGGACTAGCGAAGAGCTCCTACGAGCAGTACTTC. Translating it yields CASTGLAKSSYEQYF. This rearrangement joins TRBV7-3 to TRBJ2-7; the match to TRBD2 covers 9 bases. J was trimmed by 0 bases and V by 7 bases; bases with no gene match: 7. Germline CDR1 is SGHTA and CDR2 is FQGTGA. CDR3 length: 15 residues.

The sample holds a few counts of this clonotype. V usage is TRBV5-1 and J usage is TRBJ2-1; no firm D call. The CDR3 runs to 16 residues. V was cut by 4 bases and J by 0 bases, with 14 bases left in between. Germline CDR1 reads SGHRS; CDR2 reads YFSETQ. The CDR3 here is CASSQETTPSYNEQFF. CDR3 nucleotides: TGCGCCAGCAGCCAAGAGACAACCCCCTCCTACAATGAGCAGTTCTTC.

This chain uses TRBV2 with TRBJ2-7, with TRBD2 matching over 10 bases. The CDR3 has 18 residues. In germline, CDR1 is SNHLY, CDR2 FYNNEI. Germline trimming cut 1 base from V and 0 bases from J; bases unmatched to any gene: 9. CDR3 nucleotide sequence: TGTGCCAGCAGTGAAGAGGGATCACTAGCGGGGTTCTCCTACGAGCAGTACTTC. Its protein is CASSEEGSLAGFSYEQYF.

This CDR3 is CSGGTGGFTEAFF. The CDR3 region has the DNA TGCAGCGGGGGGACAGGGGGATTCACTGAAGCTTTCTTT. This chain joins TRBV29-1 and TRBJ1-1; TRBD1 agrees at 11 bases. Germline assignment: CDR1 SQVTM and CDR2 ANQGSEA. The CDR3 sequence is 13 residues long. J gave up 4 bases and V 7 bases, and 5 bases lay outside the gene matches.

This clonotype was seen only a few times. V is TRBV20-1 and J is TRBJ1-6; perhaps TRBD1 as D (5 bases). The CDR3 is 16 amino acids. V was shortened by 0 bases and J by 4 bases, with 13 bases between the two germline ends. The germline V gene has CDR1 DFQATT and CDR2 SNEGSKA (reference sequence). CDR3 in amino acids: CSARDSTAGYNSPLHF. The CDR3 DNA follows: TGCAGTGCTAGAGATTCGACAGCCGGGTATAATTCACCCCTCCACTTT.

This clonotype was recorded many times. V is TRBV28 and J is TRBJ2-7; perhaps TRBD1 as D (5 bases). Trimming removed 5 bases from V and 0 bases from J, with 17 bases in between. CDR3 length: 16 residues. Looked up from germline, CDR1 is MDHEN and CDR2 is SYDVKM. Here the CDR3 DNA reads TGTGCCAGCAGTCCACCGCTGGGGCTCAGCTCCTACGAGCAGTACTTC. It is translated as CASSPPLGLSSYEQYF.

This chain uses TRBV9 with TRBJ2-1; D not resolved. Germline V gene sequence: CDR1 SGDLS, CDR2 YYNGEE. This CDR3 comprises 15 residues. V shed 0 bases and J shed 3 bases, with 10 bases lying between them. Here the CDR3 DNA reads TGTGCCAGCAGCGTAGGGGCTAGTGACTACAATGAGCAGTTCTTC. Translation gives CASSVGASDYNEQFF.

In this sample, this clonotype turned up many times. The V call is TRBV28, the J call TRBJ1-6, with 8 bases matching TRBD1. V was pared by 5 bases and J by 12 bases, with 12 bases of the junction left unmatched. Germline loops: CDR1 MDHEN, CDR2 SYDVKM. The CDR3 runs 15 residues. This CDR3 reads CASSPPPDRVKPLHF. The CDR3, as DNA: TGTGCCAGCAGTCCGCCCCCGGACAGGGTGAAACCCCTCCACTTT.

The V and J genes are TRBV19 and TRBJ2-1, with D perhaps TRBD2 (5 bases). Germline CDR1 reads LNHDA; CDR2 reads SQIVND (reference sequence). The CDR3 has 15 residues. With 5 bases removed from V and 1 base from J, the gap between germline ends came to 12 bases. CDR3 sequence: CASSLQSGSYNEQFF. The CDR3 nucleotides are TGTGCCAGTAGTCTTCAATCGGGGTCCTACAATGAGCAGTTCTTC.

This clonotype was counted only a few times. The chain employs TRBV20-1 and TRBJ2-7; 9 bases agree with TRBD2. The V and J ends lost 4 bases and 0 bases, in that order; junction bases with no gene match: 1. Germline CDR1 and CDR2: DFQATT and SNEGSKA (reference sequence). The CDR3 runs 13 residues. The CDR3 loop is CSANSGSSYEQYF. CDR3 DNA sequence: TGCAGTGCTAATAGCGGGAGCTCCTACGAGCAGTACTTC.

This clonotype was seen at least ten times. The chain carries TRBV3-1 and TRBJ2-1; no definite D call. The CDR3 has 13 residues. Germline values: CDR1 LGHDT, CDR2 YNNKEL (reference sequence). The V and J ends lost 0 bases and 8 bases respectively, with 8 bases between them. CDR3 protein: CASSQDRDDEQFF. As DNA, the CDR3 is TGTGCCAGCAGCCAAGATCGAGACGATGAGCAGTTCTTC.

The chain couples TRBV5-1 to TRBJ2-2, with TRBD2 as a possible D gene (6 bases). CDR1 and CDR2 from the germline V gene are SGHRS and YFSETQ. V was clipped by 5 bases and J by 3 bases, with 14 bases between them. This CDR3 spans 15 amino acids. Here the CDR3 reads CASSVRTGDTGELFF. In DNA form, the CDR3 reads TGCGCCAGCAGTGTTCGGACGGGGGACACCGGGGAGCTGTTTTTT.

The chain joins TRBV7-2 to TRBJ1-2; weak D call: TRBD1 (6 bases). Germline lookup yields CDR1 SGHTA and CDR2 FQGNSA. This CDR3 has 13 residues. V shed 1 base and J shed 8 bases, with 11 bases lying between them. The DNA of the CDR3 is TGTGCCAGCAGCTTAGAGGGTGGGACAGGCTACACCTTC. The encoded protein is CASSLEGGTGYTF.

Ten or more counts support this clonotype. This chain's CDR3 is CASSLGKSGTVNTEAFF. Here the CDR3 DNA reads TGTGCCAGCAGCTTGGGGAAGTCCGGGACAGTGAACACTGAAGCTTTCTTT. The chain recombines TRBV5-5 with TRBJ1-1; TRBD1 matches 7 bases. Germline CDR1 is SGHKS and CDR2 is YYEKEE (reference sequence). This CDR3 comprises 17 residues. J was trimmed by 0 bases and V by 0 bases; bases with no gene match: 8.

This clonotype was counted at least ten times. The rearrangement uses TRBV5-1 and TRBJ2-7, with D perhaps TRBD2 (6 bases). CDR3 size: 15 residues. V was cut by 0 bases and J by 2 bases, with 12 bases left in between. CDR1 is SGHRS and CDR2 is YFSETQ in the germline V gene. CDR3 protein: CASSLGSDYTYEQYF. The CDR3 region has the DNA TGCGCCAGCAGCTTGGGGTCGGACTATACCTACGAGCAGTACTTC.

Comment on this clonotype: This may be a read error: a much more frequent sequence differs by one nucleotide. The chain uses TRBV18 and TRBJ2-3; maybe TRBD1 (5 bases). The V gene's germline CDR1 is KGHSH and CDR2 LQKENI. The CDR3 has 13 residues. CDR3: CASSQSRTGTQYF. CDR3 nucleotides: TGTGCCAGCTCACAGTCCCGCACAGGTACGCAGTATTTT.

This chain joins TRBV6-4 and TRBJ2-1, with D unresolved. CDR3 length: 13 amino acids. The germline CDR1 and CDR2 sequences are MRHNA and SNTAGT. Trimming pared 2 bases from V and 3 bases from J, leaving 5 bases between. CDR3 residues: CASSDGFYNEQFF. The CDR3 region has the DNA TGTGCCAGCAGTGACGGGTTCTACAATGAGCAGTTCTTC.

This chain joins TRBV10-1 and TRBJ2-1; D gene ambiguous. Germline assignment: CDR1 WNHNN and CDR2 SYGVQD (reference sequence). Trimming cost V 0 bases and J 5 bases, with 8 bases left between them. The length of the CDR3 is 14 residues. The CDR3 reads CASSESMQHNEQFF. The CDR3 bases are TGCGCCAGCAGTGAGTCGATGCAGCACAATGAGCAGTTCTTC.

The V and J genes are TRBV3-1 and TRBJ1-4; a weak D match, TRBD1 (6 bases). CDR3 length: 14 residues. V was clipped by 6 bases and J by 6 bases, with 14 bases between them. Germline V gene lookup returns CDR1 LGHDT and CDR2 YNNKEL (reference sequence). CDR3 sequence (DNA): TGTGCCAGCAGAACAAGGGGGTCAGATGAAAAACTGTTTTTT. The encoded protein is CASRTRGSDEKLFF.

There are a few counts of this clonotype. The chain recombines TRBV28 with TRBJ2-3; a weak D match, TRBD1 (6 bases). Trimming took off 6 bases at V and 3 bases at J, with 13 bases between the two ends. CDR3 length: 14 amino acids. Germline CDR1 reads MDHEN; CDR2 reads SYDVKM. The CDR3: CASSSLRGTDTQYF. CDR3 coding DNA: TGTGCCAGCAGCTCCTTGAGGGGGACAGATACGCAGTATTTT.